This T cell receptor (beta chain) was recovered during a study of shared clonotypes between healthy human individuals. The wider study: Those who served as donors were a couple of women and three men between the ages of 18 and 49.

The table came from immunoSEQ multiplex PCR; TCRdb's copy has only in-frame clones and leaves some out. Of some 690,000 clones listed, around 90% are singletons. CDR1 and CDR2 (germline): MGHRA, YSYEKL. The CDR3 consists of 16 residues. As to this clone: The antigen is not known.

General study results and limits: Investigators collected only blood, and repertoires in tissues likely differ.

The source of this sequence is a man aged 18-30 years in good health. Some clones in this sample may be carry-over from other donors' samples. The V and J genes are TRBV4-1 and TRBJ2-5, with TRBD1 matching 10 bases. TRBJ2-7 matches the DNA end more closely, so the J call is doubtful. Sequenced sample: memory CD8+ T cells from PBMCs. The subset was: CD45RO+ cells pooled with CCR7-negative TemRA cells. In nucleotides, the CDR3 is TGCGCCAGCAGCAACAGTCGGACAGGGGGAACCCACGAGCAGTACTTC. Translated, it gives CASSNSRTGGTHEQYF.